The sequence of this T cell receptor (beta chain) was determined in a study of T cell changes during pregnancy in multiple sclerosis. The CDR3 totals 16 residues. Germline V gene data show CDR1 as LGHNT and CDR2 as FRNRAP. The junction had 5 bases not matched to a gene; V was cut back by 0 bases and J by 5 bases. Method: immunoSEQ multiplex PCR; TCRdb's copy keeps in-frame clones and lacks some. This sample has tens of thousands of clones, with roughly nine tenths found just once. The clonotype originates from a female donor with multiple sclerosis, enrolled in a pregnancy study. The rearrangement links TRBV12-5 to TRBJ2-1; 9 bases match TRBD1. The sample consisted of CD8+ T cells from peripheral blood mononuclear cells, taken in the second trimester of pregnancy. CDR3 sequence reads: CASGLVTGGGDNEQFF. CDR3 DNA sequence: TGTGCTAGTGGTTTGGTAACAGGGGGCGGGGACAATGAGCAGTTCTTC.